The 19 T cell receptor beta chains reported below all come from one sample, sequenced in a study of blood T cells in healthy people across ages. It was with a sample-barcoded 5' primer and a J-beta primer mix that a second PCR of about 6 to 12 cycles was run. TCRdb analysed the 5' RACE reads with MiXCR anew, one entry per CDR3 protein. The data hold some 1.5 million distinct CDR3 sequences, with approximately 30% observed a single time. Material: blood. The receptors derive from a woman in her twenties or thirties in good health.

About this clonotype itself: With a much larger clone just one base away, this may be a read error. The chain links TRBV27 to TRBJ2-7; TRBD2 might be the D (5 bases). Germline CDR1 MNHEY, CDR2 SMNVEV (reference sequence). The CDR3 spans 14 residues. The CDR3, as DNA: TGTGCCAGCAGTTTCCGGGGTCCGTCCTACGAGGAGTACTTC. This codes for CASSFRGPSYEEYF.

This clonotype was counted between two and nine times. The CDR3 spells CASSRTSSNEQFF. CDR3 nucleotides: TGTGCCAGCAGCCGAACTAGCTCCAATGAGCAGTTCTTC. V and J are TRBV3-1 and TRBJ2-1, with D possibly matching TRBD2 (6 bases). The CDR3 runs to 13 residues. The V end was cut by 4 bases, the J end by 6 bases, with 10 bases between. CDR1 and CDR2 (germline): LGHDT, YNNKEL (reference sequence).

As to this clonotype: A read error may be the cause here, since a much bigger clone is one base away. The rearrangement links TRBV18 to TRBJ2-1; D remains unclear. The length of the CDR3 is 17 residues. Looked up from germline, CDR1 is KGHSH and CDR2 is LQKENI. Here the CDR3 reads CAGSPGPSGSSYNEQFF. The DNA for the CDR3 is TGTGCCGGCTCACCTGGGCCGTCCGGAAGCTCCTACAATGAGCAGTTCTTC. The complete variable domain, with remaining parts taken from reference TRBV18 and TRBJ2-1, reads NAGVMQNPRHLVRRRGQEARLRCSPMKGHSHVYWYRQLPEEGLKFMVYLQKENIIDESGMPKERFSAEFPKEGPSILRIQQVVRGDSAAYFCAGSPGPSGSSYNEQFFGPGTRLTVL.

The chain uses TRBV11-2 and TRBJ2-1, with TRBD1 as a possible D gene (5 bases). CDR3 length equals 13 residues. Germline loops: CDR1 SGHAT, CDR2 FQNNGV. Between the trimmed V and J ends, which lost 0 bases and 15 bases, there was a span of 15 bases. The DNA of the CDR3 is TGTGCCAGCAGCTTAGAGGTCCTGGGGCTTCTGTTCTTC. This translates into CASSLEVLGLLFF.

This clonotype was found a few times. The chain links TRBV7-2 to TRBJ2-3; D is perhaps TRBD1 (6 bases). This CDR3 has 15 residues. V gave up 5 bases and J gave up 0 bases, with 12 bases separating them. Germline V gene data show CDR1 as SGHTA and CDR2 as FQGNSA. CDR3 DNA: TGTGCCAGCAGCGCTCGACAGGTCAGCACAGATACGCAGTATTTT. Translated, it gives CASSARQVSTDTQYF.

The CDR3 nucleotides read TGCAGTGCTAGTAAGGCAGACTCGGGCGGGGAGCTGTTTTTT. It is translated as CSASKADSGGELFF. The chain recombines TRBV20-1 with TRBJ2-2; no reliable D call. Trimming took 3 bases from V and 7 from J, leaving 15 bases between them. Germline V CDR1 and CDR2: DFQATT, SNEGSKA (reference sequence). The CDR3 contains 14 residues.

This clonotype occurred a few times. This rearrangement joins TRBV2 to TRBJ2-5, with unresolved D. Germline V gene sequence: CDR1 SNHLY, CDR2 FYNNEI. With 8 bases removed from V and 5 bases from J, the gap between germline ends came to 15 bases. The CDR3 has 13 residues. The CDR3 DNA follows: TGTGCCAGCTCCGTCCAGCTCAGGGAGACCCAGTACTTC. Its protein is CASSVQLRETQYF.

This clonotype was seen ten or more times. The genes are TRBV12-3 or TRBV12-4 and TRBJ2-7, with 12 bases identical to TRBD2. V lost 5 bases, J lost 4 bases, and 6 bases stayed unmatched. CDR3 length: 15 residues. CDR3 residues: CASSLGTSGLYEQYF. CDR3 nucleotides: TGTGCCAGCAGTCTCGGGACTAGCGGGCTATACGAGCAGTACTTC.

Details on this clonotype: Mismatch with germline at one junction end may stem from a read error. The chain uses TRBV28 and TRBJ2-7; 7 bases align to TRBD2. The CDR3 has 14 residues. The germline V gene encodes CDR1 MDHEN and CDR2 SYDVKM. The CDR3 bases are TGTACCAGCAGTTTAGGCGGGGGAAAGGGCGAGCAGTACTTC. Translating gives CTSSLGGGKGEQYF.

This clonotype was seen a few times. This chain uses TRBV29-1 with TRBJ1-1, with a tentative D call TRBD1 (5 bases). This CDR3 is 12 amino acids long. Looked up from germline, CDR1 is SQVTM and CDR2 is ANQGSEA. Deletions cut 4 bases from V and 6 bases from J, with 12 bases between. CDR3 region: CSVGGLGAEAFF. The CDR3 bases are TGCAGCGTTGGAGGGCTGGGGGCTGAAGCTTTCTTT. Full variable domain (remainder filled in from reference TRBV29-1 and TRBJ1-1): SAVISQKPSRDICQRGTSLTIQCQVDSQVTMMFWYRQQPGQSLTLIATANQGSEATYESGFVIDKFPISRPNLTFSTLTVSNMSPEDSSIYLCSVGGLGAEAFFGQGTRLTVV.

This clonotype has only a few counts. This chain links TRBV4-1 with TRBJ2-1, with D maybe TRBD2 (6 bases). Trimming took off 3 bases at V and 11 bases at J, with 20 bases between the two ends. The CDR3 contains 15 residues. Germline V gene sequence: CDR1 MGHRA, CDR2 YSYEKL. The CDR3 loop is CASSQRDGTNDKQFF. CDR3 bases: TGCGCCAGCAGCCAGCGGGACGGTACCAATGATAAGCAGTTCTTC.

Worth noting for this clonotype: Given a much more abundant clone one base away, this may be a read error. The chain uses TRBV4-1 and TRBJ2-1; 7 bases are a match to TRBD1. Germline V gene lookup returns CDR1 MGHRA and CDR2 YSYEKL. The CDR3 covers 14 residues. The CDR3 protein is CASSAQQGPNEQCF. The DNA of the CDR3 is TGCGCCAGCAGCGCGCAACAGGGGCCCAATGAGCAGTGCTTC.

This clonotype was seen more than once but under ten times. The rearrangement joins TRBV12-3 or TRBV12-4 to TRBJ2-1; 9 bases map to TRBD2. Trimming at V came to 7 bases and at J to 4 bases, leaving 8 bases not matched to a gene. The CDR3 is 15 amino acids. For the CDR3, the DNA is TGTGCCAGCAATACCCTGACTAGCGGTTACAATGAGCAGTTCTTC. Translation gives CASNTLTSGYNEQFF.

The table lists this clonotype with a few counts. The V gene is TRBV12-3 or TRBV12-4, the J gene TRBJ2-3; D call uncertain. This CDR3 is built from 16 residues. V was shortened by 6 bases and J by 0 bases, with 16 bases between the two germline ends. In nucleotides, the CDR3 is TGTGCCAGCAGCCCCGTTGGAGCGCCGAGCACAGATACGCAGTATTTT. Translated, it gives CASSPVGAPSTDTQYF.

V is TRBV3-1 and J is TRBJ2-3; TRBD2 matches at 7 bases. Germline V gene data show CDR1 as LGHDT and CDR2 as YNNKEL (reference sequence). The CDR3 totals 15 residues. The trim removed 5 bases at V and 5 bases at J, leaving 10 bases unmatched. CDR3 protein: CASSSTGGSGDTQYF. CDR3 sequence (DNA): TGTGCCAGCAGCTCGACCGGGGGGAGTGGAGATACGCAGTATTTT.

A few counts support this clonotype. V is TRBV7-6 and J is TRBJ2-1; tentatively, D is TRBD1 or TRBD2 (5 bases each). CDR1 is SGHVS, CDR2 FNYEAQ, per germline. This CDR3 contains 18 residues. V lost 1 base and J 1 base, leaving 17 bases between the germline ends. The CDR3 DNA sequence: TGTGCCAGCAGCTTAGTTGGGACCGGCGGCCCGTCCTACAATGAGCAGTTCTTC. Translation: CASSLVGTGGPSYNEQFF.

This clonotype was found a few times. The rearrangement joins TRBV30 to TRBJ1-1; D call uncertain. V was clipped by 8 bases and J by 1 base, with 8 bases between them. The length of the CDR3 is 11 residues. From germline, CDR1 is GTSNPN and CDR2 SVGIG (reference sequence). CDR3 protein: CARKANTEAFF. The DNA for the CDR3 is TGTGCCCGAAAGGCGAACACTGAAGCTTTCTTT. The variable domain in full, completed from reference TRBV30 and TRBJ1-1, reads SQTIHQWPATLVQPVGSPLSLECTVEGTSNPNLYWYRQAAGRGLQLLFYSVGIGQISSEVPQNLSASRPQDRQFILSSKKLLLSDSGFYLCARKANTEAFFGQGTRLTVV.

The chain employs TRBV10-1 and TRBJ2-1, with 12 bases lining up with TRBD2. CDR3 length: 15 residues. Germline values: CDR1 WNHNN, CDR2 SYGVQD (reference sequence). With 8 bases clipped from V and 7 bases from J, the junction kept 9 bases outside the gene matches. CDR3 sequence: CASGLAGSALNEQFF. CDR3 nucleotides: TGCGCCAGCGGACTAGCGGGATCCGCTTTGAATGAGCAGTTCTTC.

This clonotype was seen at least ten times. The genes are TRBV7-9 and TRBJ2-7; 10 positions agree with TRBD2. CDR1 is SEHNR, CDR2 FQNEAQ, per germline (reference sequence). V was clipped by 3 bases and J by 2 bases; unmatched bases: 4. This CDR3 is built from 15 residues. CDR3 residues: CASSFLTSGTYEQYF. The CDR3 DNA reads as TGTGCCAGCAGCTTTCTCACTAGCGGGACCTACGAGCAGTACTTC.